This record concerns one T cell receptor (beta chain) sequence. Its specificity is not known. The data derive from a study of cytomegalovirus exposure and HLA in healthy donors. Overall study findings and caveats: Earlier findings revealed that most TCR beta V segments proved productive either about 87% or about 30% of the time. As a later analysis showed, several of the most significant clusters appeared to be linked to common viral pathogens. Researchers had no immune exposure information except CMV serostatus available.

CDR3 size: 15 residues. Losses at the gene ends were 4 bases for V and 0 bases for J; bases not matched to a gene: 3. From germline, CDR1 is SGDLS and CDR2 YYNGEE. The study ran its PCR with 60 Vbeta and 13 Jbeta primers. Profiling relied on immunoSEQ multiplex PCR, and the TCRdb table lists in-frame clones only, not all of them. The sample includes some 150,000 clones, 71% seen only once; the top ten take under 3.5%. Sequencing was performed on PBMCs. The sequence was obtained from a woman in her 30s in good health and CMV-seronegative. V is TRBV9 and J is TRBJ1-4; TRBD1 aligns across 7 bases. CDR3 in amino acids: CASSPGTATNEKLFF. In DNA form, the CDR3 reads TGTGCCAGCAGCCCCGGGACAGCAACTAATGAAAAACTGTTTTTT.